The following is a TCR beta chain sequence with its context. Its binding antigen is unknown. Nothing much larger sits one base from this clone, and base qualities are not available. The CDR3 has 17 amino acids, counting the end cysteine and phenylalanine. The only DNA kept is the CDR3, 51 bases in frame from the first base. Taken from the germline V gene (reference sequence), the CDR1 and CDR2 loops are LNHDA and SQIVND. V gives up 5 bases and J gives up 2 bases, and the segment between their germline ends measures 19 bases. This entry belongs to a study of cytomegalovirus exposure and HLA in healthy donors (dated by TCRdb to about 2017). In the study overall: According to a later analysis, one platform produced both the 110 or so validation repertoires and the roughly 640 repertoires of the first cohort. The study was designed to test whether signatures of past pathogen exposure could be identified by cataloging public T cell receptors. In addition to the first cohort of 650 to 750 subjects, a separate validation cohort of 120 different subjects was used. To predict cytomegalovirus infection status, the study brought together high-throughput TCR immunosequencing, statistical association of individual TCRs with disease status, and machine learning. The paper's findings and limits, for the study overall: Subsequent analysis determined that TCRs grouped into clusters in the first cohort also showed a tendency toward co-occurrence across the 130 or so validation repertoires, and about 94% of cluster scores exceeded 0. A later analysis lacked HLA typing for the validation cohort, so it scored co-occurrence in that cohort across all 110 or so repertoires. In both the original and validation cohorts, the classifier was reported to diagnose cytomegalovirus status with high specificity and sensitivity. Most TCR sequences were seen in very few donors, while some public TCRs were found in many individuals. The study listed approximately 160 TCR beta chains as associated with cytomegalovirus. In vitro tests confirmed that a few of the cytomegalovirus-associated TCR beta chains recognize cytomegalovirus antigens. The authors suggested that the approach could potentially be generalized to other disease states and immunological phenotypes.

The donors belonged to the validation cohort of under 150 subjects, which was separate from the approximately 610-subject first cohort. Libraries were built with the immunoSEQ multiplex PCR assay. As for the original processing: A statistical classification framework was built for diagnosing cytomegalovirus status from the catalog of TCR beta chain sequences. TCRdb provides this immuneACCESS table in a form limited to in-frame rearrangements. Some clones are lacking; in checked studies, under half of them reflect an unresolved V gene, and why the rest are absent is not known. V, J and clone size were drawn from that table, and D and trimming were deduced from the DNA. Counted in this sample were some 210,000 clones; approximately 87% of them appeared once. Around 5.6% of the sample comes from the top ten.

The receptor was derived from a woman under 30 in good health and CMV-seronegative. The sequencing input was PBMCs. The V and J segments used are TRBV19 and TRBJ1-5; no D gene call is confident. The DNA reads TGTGCCAGTAGTCCGGGAGGCTCCCGTCGAGGCAATCAGCCCCAGCATTTT. Translated, it gives CASSPGGSRRGNQPQHF.